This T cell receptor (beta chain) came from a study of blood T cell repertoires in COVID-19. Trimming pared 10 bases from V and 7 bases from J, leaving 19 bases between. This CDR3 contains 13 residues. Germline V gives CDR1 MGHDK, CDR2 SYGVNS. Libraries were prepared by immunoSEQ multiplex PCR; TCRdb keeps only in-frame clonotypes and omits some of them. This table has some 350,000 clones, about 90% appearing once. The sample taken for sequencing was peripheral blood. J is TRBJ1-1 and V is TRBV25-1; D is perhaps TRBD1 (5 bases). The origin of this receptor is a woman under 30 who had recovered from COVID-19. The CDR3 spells CATTRGELYEAFF. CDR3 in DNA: TGTGCCACCACCCGGGGGGAGCTTTATGAAGCTTTCTTT.